The 10 T cell receptor beta chains below were found in one sample sequenced in a study of shared clonotypes between healthy human individuals. The assay was immunoSEQ multiplex PCR, and TCRdb's table has in-frame clones only and misses some. The table lists millions of clones, around nine tenths of them singletons, with over 0.12% in the top ten. The sample comprised naive CD4+ T cells sorted from blood. Subset denoted: CD45RA+ positively selected. These receptors were taken from a man between 18 and 29 years old in good health.

This rearrangement joins TRBV6-6 to TRBJ1-2, with D unclear. The V and J ends lost 6 bases and 8 bases respectively, with 13 bases between them. Germline lookup yields CDR1 MNHNY and CDR2 SVGAGI (reference sequence). This CDR3 contains 12 residues. CDR3 amino acids: CASSQHLEGYTF. CDR3 coding DNA: TGTGCCAGCAGCCAGCATTTGGAAGGCTACACCTTC.

This chain uses TRBV18 with TRBJ2-7; 11 bases agree with TRBD1. The J segment lost 4 bases and the V segment lost 3 bases, leaving 2 bases of the junction unmatched. Germline V gene lookup returns CDR1 KGHSH and CDR2 LQKENI. The CDR3 has 14 amino acids. In DNA form, the CDR3 reads TGTGCCAGCTCACCGGACAGGGGGCTATACGAGCAGTACTTC. Amino acid sequence: CASSPDRGLYEQYF.

This clone was observed a few times. The sample has other DNA sequences that encode this CDR3 too. This sequence joins TRBV18 and TRBJ1-1, with D possibly being TRBD1 (5 bases). The CDR3 runs to 12 residues. Germline V gene lookup returns CDR1 KGHSH and CDR2 LQKENI. Trimming left V 1 base short and J 5 bases short, with 5 bases between. The CDR3 spells CASSPQGTEAFF. The DNA of the CDR3 is TGTGCCAGCTCACCACAGGGGACTGAAGCTTTCTTT. The variable domain in full, with the rest retrieved from reference TRBV18 and TRBJ1-1, is NAGVMQNPRHLVRRRGQEARLRCSPMKGHSHVYWYRQLPEEGLKFMVYLQKENIIDESGMPKERFSAEFPKEGPSILRIQQVVRGDSAAYFCASSPQGTEAFFGQGTRLTVV.

The V gene is TRBV9, the J gene TRBJ2-1; 8 bases map to TRBD2. V lost 4 bases to trimming and J lost 9 bases; unmatched junction nucleotides: 6. The germline gives CDR1 SGDLS, CDR2 YYNGEE. The CDR3 has 13 residues. For the CDR3, the DNA is TGTGCCAGCAGCCCCGGGACTAGTCGTGAGCAGTTCTTC. Encoded protein: CASSPGTSREQFF.

This clone turned up a few times. The chain has TRBV7-2 and TRBJ1-2; D gene uncertain. The V gene lost 2 bases and the J gene lost 7 bases, with 5 bases spanning the gap. CDR3 length: 11 amino acids. Germline CDR1 SGHTA, CDR2 FQGNSA. The CDR3 nucleotides are TGTGCCAGCAGCTTAAGGTTTGGCTACACCTTC. The encoded protein is CASSLRFGYTF. The entire variable domain, with the rest obtained from reference TRBV7-2 and TRBJ1-2, is as follows: GAGVSQSPSNKVTEKGKDVELRCDPISGHTALYWYRQSLGQGLEFLIYFQGNSAPDKSGLPSDRFSAERTGGSVSTLTIQRTQQEDSAVYLCASSLRFGYTFGSGTRLTVV.

This chain connects TRBV11-1 to TRBJ1-2, with 8 bases that match TRBD1. CDR1 SGHAT and CDR2 FQDESV come from the germline V gene (reference sequence). The V and J ends lost 4 bases and 6 bases, in that order; junction bases with no gene match: 19. There are 18 residues in the CDR3. The CDR3 bases are TGTGCCAGCAGCTCGTTAGGGACAGGCCGTACCGCATTCCATGGCTACACCTTC. This encodes CASSSLGTGRTAFHGYTF.

A word on this clone: Different DNA sequences within this sample yield the same CDR3. This chain links TRBV19 with TRBJ1-2; the D gene is possibly TRBD1 (6 bases). V lost 5 bases, J lost 2 bases, and 9 bases lay in between. Per the germline V gene, CDR1 is LNHDA and CDR2 is SQIVND (reference sequence). The CDR3 loop spans 13 amino acids. The CDR3 region is CASSPGQNYGYTF. CDR3 in DNA: TGTGCCAGTAGTCCCGGACAGAACTATGGCTACACCTTC.

In the case of this clone: Other nucleotide sequences in the sample specify the same CDR3. The chain is built from TRBV28 and TRBJ2-5, with 13 bases aligning to TRBD2. The CDR3 is 16 residues long. V shed 5 bases, J shed 3 bases, and the junction held 6 bases outside the gene matches. Germline CDR1 is MDHEN and CDR2 is SYDVKM. The CDR3, as DNA: TGTGCCAGCAGTCTTCTCGGACTAGCGGGGGAAGAGACCCAGTACTTC. Residues: CASSLLGLAGEETQYF.

As concerns this clone: Other DNA sequences in this specimen translate into the identical CDR3. This chain links TRBV6-5 with TRBJ1-2; D is unclear. The CDR3 runs 13 residues. Per the germline V gene, CDR1 is MNHEY and CDR2 is SVGAGI. The V and J ends lost 5 bases and 5 bases respectively, with 12 bases between them. The CDR3: CASSGREGYGYTF. In nucleotides, the CDR3 is TGTGCCAGCAGTGGAAGGGAGGGATATGGCTACACCTTC.

The V and J genes are TRBV19 and TRBJ2-5, with 14 bases that match TRBD2. Germline V gene data show CDR1 as LNHDA and CDR2 as SQIVND (reference sequence). The CDR3 totals 17 residues. Germline trimming cut 4 bases from V and 6 bases from J; bases unmatched to any gene: 10. The CDR3: CASSTIGLAGGGQTQYF. The CDR3 DNA reads as TGTGCCAGTAGTACCATCGGACTAGCGGGGGGTGGACAGACCCAGTACTTC.